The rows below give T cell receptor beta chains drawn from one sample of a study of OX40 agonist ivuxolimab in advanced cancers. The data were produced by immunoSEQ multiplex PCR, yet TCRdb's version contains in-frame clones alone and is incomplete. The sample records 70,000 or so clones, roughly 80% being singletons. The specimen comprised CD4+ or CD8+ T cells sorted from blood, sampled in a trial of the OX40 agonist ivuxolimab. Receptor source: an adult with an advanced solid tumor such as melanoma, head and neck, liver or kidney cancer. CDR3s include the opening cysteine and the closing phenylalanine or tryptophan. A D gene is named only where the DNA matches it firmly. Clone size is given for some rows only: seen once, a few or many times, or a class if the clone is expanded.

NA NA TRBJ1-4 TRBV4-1 CASSQGKWGEKLFF TGCGCCAGCAGCCAAGGAAAGTGGGGTGAAAAACTGTTTTTT
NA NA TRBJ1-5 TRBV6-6 CASTYFDNQPQHF TGTGCCAGCACATACTTTGACAATCAGCCCCAGCATTTT
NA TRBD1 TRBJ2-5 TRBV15 CATSRGQGSVETQYF TGTGCCACCAGCAGAGGACAGGGTAGTGTAGAGACCCAGTACTTC
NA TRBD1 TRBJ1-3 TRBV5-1 CASSLATGGSGNTIYF TGCGCCAGCAGCTTGGCGACAGGGGGCTCTGGAAACACCATATATTTT
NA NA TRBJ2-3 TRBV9 CASSVAAGSDTQYF TGTGCCAGCAGCGTAGCTGCGGGATCAGATACGCAGTATTTT
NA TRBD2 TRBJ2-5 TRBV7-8 CASSLLAGGPGETQYF TGTGCCAGCAGCTTGCTAGCGGGGGGGCCCGGAGAGACCCAGTACTTC
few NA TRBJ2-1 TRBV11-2 CASSLSGGVGFF TGTGCCAGCAGTCTAAGTGGGGGAGTTGGGTTCTTC
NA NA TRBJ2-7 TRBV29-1 CSVEDKSYEQYF TGCAGCGTTGAAGACAAGAGTTACGAGCAGTACTTC
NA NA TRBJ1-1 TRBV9 CASSLSVVTEAFF TGTGCCAGCAGCCTCTCAGTGGTCACTGAAGCTTTCTTT
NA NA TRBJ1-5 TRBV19 CASSMLRFTHQPQHF TGTGCCAGTAGTATGCTCAGGTTCACCCATCAGCCCCAGCATTTT
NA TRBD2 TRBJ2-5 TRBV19 CASSISAGGGQRETQYF TGTGCCAGTAGTATCTCTGCGGGGGGAGGGCAGAGAGAGACCCAGTACTTC
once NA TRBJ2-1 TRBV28 CASSFRGQSYNEQFF TGTGCCAGCAGTTTTAGGGGCCAGTCCTACAATGAGCAGTTCTTC
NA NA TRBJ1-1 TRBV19 CASSIPGAALRMNTEAFF TGTGCCAGTAGTATACCAGGGGCCGCGCTACGGATGAACACTGAAGCTTTCTTT
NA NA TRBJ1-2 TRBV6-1 CASSISTGYTF TGTGCCAGCAGTATTAGCACTGGCTACACCTTC
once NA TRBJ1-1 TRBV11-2 CASSLGRGGLNTEAFF TGTGCCAGCAGCTTAGGGAGGGGGGGGCTGAACACTGAAGCTTTCTTT
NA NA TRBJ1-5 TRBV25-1 CASKGVGSQQPQHF TGTGCCAGCAAAGGAGTGGGGTCGCAACAGCCCCAGCATTTT
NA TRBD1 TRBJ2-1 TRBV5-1 CASNRDRGDNEQFF TGCGCCAGCAACCGGGACAGGGGAGACAATGAGCAGTTCTTC
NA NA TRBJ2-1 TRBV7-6 CASSLGTLEVWRNEQFF TGTGCCAGCAGCCTAGGCACTTTGGAGGTGTGGCGCAATGAGCAGTTCTTC
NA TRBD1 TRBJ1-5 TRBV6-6 CASSAGQGGTQPQHF TGTGCCAGCAGTGCCGGGCAGGGGGGAACACAGCCCCAGCATTTT
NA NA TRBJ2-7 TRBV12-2 CASRLGQISYEQYF TGTGCAAGTCGCTTAGGCCAGATCTCCTACGAGCAGTACTTC
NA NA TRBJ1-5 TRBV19 CASTPAAGKGNQPQHF TGTGCCAGTACCCCGGCGGCAGGAAAGGGCAATCAGCCCCAGCATTTT
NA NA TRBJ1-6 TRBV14 CASSQDRRGGSPLHF TGTGCCAGCAGCCAAGACAGGCGTGGTGGCTCACCCCTCCACTTT
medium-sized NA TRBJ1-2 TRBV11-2 CASSSPQRSNYGYTF TGTGCCAGCAGCTCCCCCCAGAGAAGCAACTATGGCTACACCTTC
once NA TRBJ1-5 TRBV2 CASSAGLGGMHF TGTGCCAGCAGTGCCGGCCTGGGAGGGATGCATTTT
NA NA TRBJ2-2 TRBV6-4 CASSNRESGELFF TGTGCCAGCAGTAACAGAGAAAGCGGGGAGCTGTTTTTT
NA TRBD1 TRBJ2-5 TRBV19 CASSGPQGRQGRRETQYF TGTGCCAGTAGTGGTCCCCAAGGGAGACAGGGGAGGAGGGAGACCCAGTACTTC
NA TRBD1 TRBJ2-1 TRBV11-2 CASSKNRGQGEQFF TGTGCCAGCAGCAAGAACAGGGGGCAGGGTGAGCAGTTCTTC
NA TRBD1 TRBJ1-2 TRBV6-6 CASSAGTGGFHGYTF TGTGCCAGCAGTGCCGGGACAGGGGGATTTCATGGCTACACCTTC